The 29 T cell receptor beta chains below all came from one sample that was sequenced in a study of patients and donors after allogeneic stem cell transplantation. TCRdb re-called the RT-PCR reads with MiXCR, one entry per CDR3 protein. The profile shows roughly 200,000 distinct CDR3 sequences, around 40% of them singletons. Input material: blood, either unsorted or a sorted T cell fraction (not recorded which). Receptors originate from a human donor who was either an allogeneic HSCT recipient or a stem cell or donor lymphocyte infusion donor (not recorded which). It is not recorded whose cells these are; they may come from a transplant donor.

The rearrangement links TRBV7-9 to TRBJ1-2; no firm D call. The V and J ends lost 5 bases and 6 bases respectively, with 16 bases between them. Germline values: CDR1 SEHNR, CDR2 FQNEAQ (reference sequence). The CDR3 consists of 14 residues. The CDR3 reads CASSLPISENGYTF. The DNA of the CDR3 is TGTGCCAGCAGCCTCCCTATCAGTGAAAATGGCTACACCTTC. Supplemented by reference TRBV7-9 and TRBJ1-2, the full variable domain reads DTGVSQNPRHKITKRGQNVTFRCDPISEHNRLYWYRQTLGQGPEFLTYFQNEAQLEKSRLLSDRFSAERPKGSFSTLEIQRTEQGDSAMYLCASSLPISENGYTFGSGTRLTVV.

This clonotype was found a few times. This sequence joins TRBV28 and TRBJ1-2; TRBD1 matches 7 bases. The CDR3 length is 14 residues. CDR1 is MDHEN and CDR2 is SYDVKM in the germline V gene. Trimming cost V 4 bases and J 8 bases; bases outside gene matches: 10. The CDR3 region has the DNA TGTGCCAGCAGTTCCGTCAAGGGGGCGCGAGGCTACACCTTC. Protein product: CASSSVKGARGYTF.

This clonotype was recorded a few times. CDR3 region: CASSPSFAYQPQHF. The CDR3, as DNA: TGTGCCAGCAGCCCTTCTTTTGCATATCAGCCCCAGCATTTT. This sequence joins TRBV7-9 and TRBJ1-5; D not resolved. The germline V gene encodes CDR1 SEHNR and CDR2 FQNEAQ (reference sequence). Trimming left V 5 bases short and J 5 bases short, with 13 bases between. This CDR3 spans 14 amino acids.

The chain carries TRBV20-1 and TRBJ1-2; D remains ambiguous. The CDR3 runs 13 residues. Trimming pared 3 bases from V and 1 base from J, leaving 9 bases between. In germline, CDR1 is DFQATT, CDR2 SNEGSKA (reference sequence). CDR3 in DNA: TGCAGTGCTAGCGAGGTCGTTAACTATGGCTACACCTTC. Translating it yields CSASEVVNYGYTF.

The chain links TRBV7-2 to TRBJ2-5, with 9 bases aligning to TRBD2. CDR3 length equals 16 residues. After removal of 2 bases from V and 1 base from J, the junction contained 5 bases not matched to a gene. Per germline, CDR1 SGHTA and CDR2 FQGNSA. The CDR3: CASSLSVTSGQETQYF. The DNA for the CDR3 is TGTGCCAGCAGCTTATCGGTGACTAGCGGCCAAGAGACCCAGTACTTC.

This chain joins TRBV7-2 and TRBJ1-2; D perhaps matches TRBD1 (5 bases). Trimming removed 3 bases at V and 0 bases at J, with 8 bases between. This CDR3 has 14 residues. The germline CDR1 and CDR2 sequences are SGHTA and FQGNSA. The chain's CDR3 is CASSLGLTNYGYTF. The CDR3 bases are TGTGCCAGCAGCTTGGGACTCACTAACTATGGCTACACCTTC.

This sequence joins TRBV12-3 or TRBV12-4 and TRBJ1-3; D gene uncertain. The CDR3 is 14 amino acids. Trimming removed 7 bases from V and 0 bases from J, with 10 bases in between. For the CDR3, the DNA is TGTGCCAGCAAGGGAGGCAGCTCTGGAAACACCATATATTTT. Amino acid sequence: CASKGGSSGNTIYF.

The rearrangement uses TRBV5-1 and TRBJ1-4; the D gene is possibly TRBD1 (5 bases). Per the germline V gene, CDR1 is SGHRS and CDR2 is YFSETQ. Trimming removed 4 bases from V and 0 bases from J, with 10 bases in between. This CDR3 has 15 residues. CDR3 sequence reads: CASSQQGATNEKLFF. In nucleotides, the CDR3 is TGCGCCAGCAGCCAGCAGGGTGCAACTAATGAAAAACTGTTTTTT.

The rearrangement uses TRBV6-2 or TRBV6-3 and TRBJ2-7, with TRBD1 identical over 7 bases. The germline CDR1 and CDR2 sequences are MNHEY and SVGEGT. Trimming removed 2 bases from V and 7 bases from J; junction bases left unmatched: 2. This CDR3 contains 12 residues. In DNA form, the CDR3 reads TGTGCCAGCAGTTACACAGGGGAAGAGCAGTACTTC. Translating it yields CASSYTGEEQYF.

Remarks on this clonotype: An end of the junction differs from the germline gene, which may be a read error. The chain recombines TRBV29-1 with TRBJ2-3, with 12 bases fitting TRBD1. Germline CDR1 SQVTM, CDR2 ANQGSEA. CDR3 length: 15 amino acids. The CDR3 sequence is CSVEGTGGNLDTQYF. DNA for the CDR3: TGCAGCGTGGAAGGGACAGGGGGCAATTTAGATACGCAGTATTTT.

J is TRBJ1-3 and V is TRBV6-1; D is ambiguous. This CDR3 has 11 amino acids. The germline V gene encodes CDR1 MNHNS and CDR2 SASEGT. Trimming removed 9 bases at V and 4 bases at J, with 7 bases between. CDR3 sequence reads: CASHMGNTIYF. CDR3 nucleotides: TGTGCCAGTCATATGGGAAACACCATATATTTT.

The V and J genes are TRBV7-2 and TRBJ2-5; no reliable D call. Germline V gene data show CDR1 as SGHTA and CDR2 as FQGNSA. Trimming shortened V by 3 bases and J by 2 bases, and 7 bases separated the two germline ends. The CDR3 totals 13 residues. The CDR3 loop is CASSFDPQETQYF. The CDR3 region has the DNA TGTGCCAGCAGCTTCGATCCTCAAGAGACCCAGTACTTC.

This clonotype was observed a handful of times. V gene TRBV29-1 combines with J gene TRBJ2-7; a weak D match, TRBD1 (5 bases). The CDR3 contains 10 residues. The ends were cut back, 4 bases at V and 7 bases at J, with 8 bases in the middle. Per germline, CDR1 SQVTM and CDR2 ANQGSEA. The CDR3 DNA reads TGCAGCGTTGGCAGGGAAGAGCAGTACTTC. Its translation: CSVGREEQYF.

In DNA, the CDR3 is TGCGCCAGCAGCTTGGCCCTAGCGGGGGGAGACACAGATACGCAGTATTTT. It encodes CASSLALAGGDTDTQYF. The V gene is TRBV5-1, the J gene TRBJ2-3, with 11 bases that match TRBD2. Unmatched junction bases numbered 5, after V lost 0 bases and J lost 2 bases. Per germline, CDR1 SGHRS and CDR2 YFSETQ. The CDR3 sequence is 17 residues long.

CDR3 residues: CASSLVQGGYSPLHF. As DNA, the CDR3 is TGCGCCAGCAGCTTGGTGCAGGGGGGTTATTCACCCCTCCACTTT. The chain employs TRBV5-1 and TRBJ1-6, with TRBD1 matching 7 bases. Losses at the gene ends were 0 bases for V and 8 bases for J; bases not matched to a gene: 5. Germline V gene data show CDR1 as SGHRS and CDR2 as YFSETQ. The CDR3 loop spans 15 amino acids.

CDR3 in DNA: TGTGCCAGCAGTTTAGACAGTGTGAACACTGAAGCTTTCTTT. Translating gives CASSLDSVNTEAFF. This rearrangement joins TRBV27 to TRBJ1-1; D perhaps matches TRBD1 (5 bases). V lost 2 bases to trimming and J lost 0 bases, with 7 bases between them. The CDR3 runs 14 residues. Germline V gives CDR1 MNHEY, CDR2 SMNVEV (reference sequence).

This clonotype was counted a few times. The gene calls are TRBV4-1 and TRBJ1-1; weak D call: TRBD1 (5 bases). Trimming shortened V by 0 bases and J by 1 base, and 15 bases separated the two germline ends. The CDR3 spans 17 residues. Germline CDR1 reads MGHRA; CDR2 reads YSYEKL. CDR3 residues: CASSQDFWGGKNTEAFF. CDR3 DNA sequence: TGCGCCAGCAGCCAAGATTTTTGGGGGGGTAAGAACACTGAAGCTTTCTTT.

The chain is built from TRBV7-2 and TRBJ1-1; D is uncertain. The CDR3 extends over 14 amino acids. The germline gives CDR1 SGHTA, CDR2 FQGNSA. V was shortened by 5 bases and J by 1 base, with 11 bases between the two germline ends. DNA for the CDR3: TGTGCCAGCAGCCCCCTTAGGACGAACACTGAAGCTTTCTTT. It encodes CASSPLRTNTEAFF. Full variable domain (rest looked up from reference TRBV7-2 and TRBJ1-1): GAGVSQSPSNKVTEKGKDVELRCDPISGHTALYWYRQSLGQGLEFLIYFQGNSAPDKSGLPSDRFSAERTGGSVSTLTIQRTQQEDSAVYLCASSPLRTNTEAFFGQGTRLTVV.

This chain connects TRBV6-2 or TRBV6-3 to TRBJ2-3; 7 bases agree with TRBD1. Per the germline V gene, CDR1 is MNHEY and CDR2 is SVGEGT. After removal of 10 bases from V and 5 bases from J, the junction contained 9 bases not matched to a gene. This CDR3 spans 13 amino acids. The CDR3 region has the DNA TGTGCCACAGAAACAGGGGTAGGAGATACGCAGTATTTT. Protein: CATETGVGDTQYF.

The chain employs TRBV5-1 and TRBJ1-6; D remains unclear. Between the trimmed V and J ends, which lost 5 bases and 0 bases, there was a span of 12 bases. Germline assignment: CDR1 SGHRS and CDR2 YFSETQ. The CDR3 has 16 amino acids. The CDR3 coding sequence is TGCGCCAGCAGTAAAGAACAGAGCTCCTATAATTCACCCCTCCACTTT. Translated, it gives CASSKEQSSYNSPLHF.

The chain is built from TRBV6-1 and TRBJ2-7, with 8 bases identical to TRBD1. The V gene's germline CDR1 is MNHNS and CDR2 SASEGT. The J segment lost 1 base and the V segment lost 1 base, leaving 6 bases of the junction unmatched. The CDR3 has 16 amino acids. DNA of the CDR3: TGTGCCAGCAGTGAAGGTTGGACAGGGAGATCCTACGAGCAGTACTTC. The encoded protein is CASSEGWTGRSYEQYF.

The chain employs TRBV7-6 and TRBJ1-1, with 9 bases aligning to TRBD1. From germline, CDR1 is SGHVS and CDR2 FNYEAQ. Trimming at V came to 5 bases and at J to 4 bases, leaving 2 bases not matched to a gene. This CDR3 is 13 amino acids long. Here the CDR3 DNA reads TGTGCCAGCAGCACGACAGGGGGCACTGAAGCTTTCTTT. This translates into CASSTTGGTEAFF.

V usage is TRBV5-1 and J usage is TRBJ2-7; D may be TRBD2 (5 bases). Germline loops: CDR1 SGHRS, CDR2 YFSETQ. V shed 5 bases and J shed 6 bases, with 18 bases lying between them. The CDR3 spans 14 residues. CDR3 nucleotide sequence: TGCGCCAGCAGGGCCGCGGAGGTTTTAGGCGAGCAGTACTTC. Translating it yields CASRAAEVLGEQYF.

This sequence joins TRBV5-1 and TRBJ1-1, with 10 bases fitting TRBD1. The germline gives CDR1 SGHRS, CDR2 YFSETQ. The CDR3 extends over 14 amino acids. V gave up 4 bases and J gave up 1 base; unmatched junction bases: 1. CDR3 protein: CASSRDRGNTEAFF. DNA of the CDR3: TGCGCCAGCAGCCGGGACAGGGGGAACACTGAAGCTTTCTTT.

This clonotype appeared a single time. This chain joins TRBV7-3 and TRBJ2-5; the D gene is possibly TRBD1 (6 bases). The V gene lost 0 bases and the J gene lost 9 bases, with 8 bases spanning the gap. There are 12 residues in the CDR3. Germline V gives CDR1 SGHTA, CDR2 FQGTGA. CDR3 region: CASSLTTGPQYF. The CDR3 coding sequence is TGTGCCAGCAGCTTAACGACAGGCCCCCAGTACTTC.

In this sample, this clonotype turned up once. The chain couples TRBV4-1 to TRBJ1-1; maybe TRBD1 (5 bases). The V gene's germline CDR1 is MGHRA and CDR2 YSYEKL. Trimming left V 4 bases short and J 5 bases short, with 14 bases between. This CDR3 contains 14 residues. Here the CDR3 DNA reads TGCGCCAGCAGCCGACGTCAGGGTCGGACTGAAGCTTTCTTT. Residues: CASSRRQGRTEAFF.

CDR3 sequence: CASSRQGEGYGYTF. Here the CDR3 DNA reads TGTGCCAGCAGCCGACAGGGCGAGGGGTATGGCTACACCTTC. This chain joins TRBV6-6 and TRBJ1-2; 7 bases line up with TRBD1. With V trimmed by 6 bases and J by 5 bases, 9 bases remained unmatched. CDR1 is MNHNY and CDR2 is SVGAGI in the germline V gene (reference sequence). CDR3 length: 14 amino acids.

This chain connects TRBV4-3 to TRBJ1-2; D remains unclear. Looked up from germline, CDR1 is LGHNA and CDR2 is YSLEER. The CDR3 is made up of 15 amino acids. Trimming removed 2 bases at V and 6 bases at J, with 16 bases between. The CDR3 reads CASSQNPRRGNGYTF. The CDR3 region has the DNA TGCGCCAGCAGCCAAAACCCCAGAAGAGGCAATGGCTACACCTTC.

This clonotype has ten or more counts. The CDR3 here is CASSLGSTTPEAFF. CDR3 DNA sequence: TGTGCCAGCAGCTTGGGAAGTACTACGCCTGAAGCTTTCTTT. The J gene is TRBJ1-1, the V gene TRBV7-2, with D hard to call. CDR1 is SGHTA, CDR2 FQGNSA, per germline. The CDR3 length is 14 residues. The V gene lost 3 bases and the J gene lost 6 bases, with 14 bases spanning the gap. Supplemented by reference TRBV7-2 and TRBJ1-1, the full variable domain reads GAGVSQSPSNKVTEKGKDVELRCDPISGHTALYWYRQSLGQGLEFLIYFQGNSAPDKSGLPSDRFSAERTGGSVSTLTIQRTQQEDSAVYLCASSLGSTTPEAFFGQGTRLTVV.